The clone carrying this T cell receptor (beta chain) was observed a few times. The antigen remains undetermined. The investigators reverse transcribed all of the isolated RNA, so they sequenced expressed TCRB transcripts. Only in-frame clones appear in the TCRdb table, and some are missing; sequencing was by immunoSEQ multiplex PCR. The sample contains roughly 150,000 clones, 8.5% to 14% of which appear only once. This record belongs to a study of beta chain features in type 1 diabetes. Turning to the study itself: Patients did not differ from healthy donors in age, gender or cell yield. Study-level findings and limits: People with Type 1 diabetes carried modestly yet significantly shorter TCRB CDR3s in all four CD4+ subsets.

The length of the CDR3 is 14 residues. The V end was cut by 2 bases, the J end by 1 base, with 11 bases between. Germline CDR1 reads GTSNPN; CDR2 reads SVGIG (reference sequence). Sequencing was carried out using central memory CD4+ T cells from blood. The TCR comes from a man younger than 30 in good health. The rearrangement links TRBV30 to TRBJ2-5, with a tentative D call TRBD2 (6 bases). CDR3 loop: CAWSIGGRQETQYF. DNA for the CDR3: TGTGCCTGGAGTATCGGGGGACGCCAAGAGACCCAGTACTTC.